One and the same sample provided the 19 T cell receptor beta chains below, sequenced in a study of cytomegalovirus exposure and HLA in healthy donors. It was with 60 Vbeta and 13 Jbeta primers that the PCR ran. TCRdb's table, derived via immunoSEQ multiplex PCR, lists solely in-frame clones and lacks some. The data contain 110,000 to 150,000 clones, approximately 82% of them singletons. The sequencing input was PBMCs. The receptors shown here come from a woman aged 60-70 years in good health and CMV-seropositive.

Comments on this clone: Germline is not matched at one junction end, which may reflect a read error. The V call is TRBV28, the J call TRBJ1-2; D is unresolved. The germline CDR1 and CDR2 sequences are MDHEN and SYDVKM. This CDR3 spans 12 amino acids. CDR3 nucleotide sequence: TGTGCCAGCAGTTTGGTTGACTATGGCTATACCTTC. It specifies CASSLVDYGYTF.

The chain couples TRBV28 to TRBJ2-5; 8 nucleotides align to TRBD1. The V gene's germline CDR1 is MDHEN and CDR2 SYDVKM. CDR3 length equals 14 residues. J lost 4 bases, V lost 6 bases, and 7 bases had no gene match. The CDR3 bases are TGTGCCAGCAGCCGACAGGGGCCCGGAGAGACCCAGTACTTC. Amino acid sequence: CASSRQGPGETQYF.

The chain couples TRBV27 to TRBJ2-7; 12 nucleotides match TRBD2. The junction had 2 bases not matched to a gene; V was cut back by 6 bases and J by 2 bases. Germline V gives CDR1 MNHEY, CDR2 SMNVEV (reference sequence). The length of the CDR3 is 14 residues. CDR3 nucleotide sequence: TGTGCCAGCAGCCTAGCGGGAGGGCCCTACGAGCAGTACTTC. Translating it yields CASSLAGGPYEQYF.

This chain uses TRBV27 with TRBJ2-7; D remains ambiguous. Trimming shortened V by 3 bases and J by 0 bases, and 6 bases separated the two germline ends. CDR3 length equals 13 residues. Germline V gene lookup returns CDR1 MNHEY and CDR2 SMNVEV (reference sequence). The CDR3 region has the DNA TGTGCCAGCAGTTTGGGCCCCTCCTACGAGCAGTACTTC. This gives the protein CASSLGPSYEQYF.

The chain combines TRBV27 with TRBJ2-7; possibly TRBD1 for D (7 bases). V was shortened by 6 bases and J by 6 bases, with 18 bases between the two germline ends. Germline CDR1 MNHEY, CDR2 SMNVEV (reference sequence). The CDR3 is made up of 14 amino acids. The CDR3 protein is CASRAGQYFGEQYF. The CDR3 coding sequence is TGTGCCAGCAGGGCGGGACAGTACTTTGGCGAGCAGTACTTC.

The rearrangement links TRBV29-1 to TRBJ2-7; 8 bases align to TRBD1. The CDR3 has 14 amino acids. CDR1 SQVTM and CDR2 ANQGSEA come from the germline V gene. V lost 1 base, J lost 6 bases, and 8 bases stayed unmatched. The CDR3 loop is CSVEAQGRGLEQYF. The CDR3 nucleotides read TGCAGCGTTGAAGCTCAAGGCAGGGGGCTCGAGCAGTACTTC.

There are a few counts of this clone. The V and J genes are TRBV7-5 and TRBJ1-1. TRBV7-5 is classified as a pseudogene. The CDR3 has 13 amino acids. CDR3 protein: CARSLNGGPEAFF. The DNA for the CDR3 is TGTGCCAGAAGCCTCAATGGAGGCCCTGAAGCTTTCTTT.

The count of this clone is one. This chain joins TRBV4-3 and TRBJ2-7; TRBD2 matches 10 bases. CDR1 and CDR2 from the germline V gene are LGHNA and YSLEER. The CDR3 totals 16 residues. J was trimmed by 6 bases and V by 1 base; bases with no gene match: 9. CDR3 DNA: TGCGCCAGCAGCCAAGTGGCGAGCGGGAGGGCCGGCGAGCAGTACTTC. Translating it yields CASSQVASGRAGEQYF.

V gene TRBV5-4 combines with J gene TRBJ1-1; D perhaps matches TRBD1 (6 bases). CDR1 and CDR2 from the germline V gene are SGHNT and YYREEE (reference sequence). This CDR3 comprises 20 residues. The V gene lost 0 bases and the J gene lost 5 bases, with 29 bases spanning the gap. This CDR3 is CASSLGPLGGPRAKSTEAFF. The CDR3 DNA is TGTGCCAGCAGCTTGGGCCCCCTGGGGGGGCCGCGGGCAAAGAGTACTGAAGCTTTCTTT.

CDR3 sequence reads: CASSWGDRDYYGYTF. CDR3 bases: TGCGCCAGCAGCTGGGGGGACAGGGATTACTATGGCTACACCTTC. This rearrangement joins TRBV5-1 to TRBJ1-2; TRBD1 matches at 9 bases. With 3 bases clipped from V and 3 bases from J, the junction kept 6 bases outside the gene matches. CDR1 SGHRS and CDR2 YFSETQ come from the germline V gene. This CDR3 is 15 amino acids long.

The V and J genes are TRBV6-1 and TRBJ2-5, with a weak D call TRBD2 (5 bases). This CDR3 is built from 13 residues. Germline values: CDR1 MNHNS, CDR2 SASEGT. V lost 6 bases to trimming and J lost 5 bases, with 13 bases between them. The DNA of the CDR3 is TGTGCCAGCAGCACGGAGGAATGGGAGACCCAGTACTTC. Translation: CASSTEEWETQYF.

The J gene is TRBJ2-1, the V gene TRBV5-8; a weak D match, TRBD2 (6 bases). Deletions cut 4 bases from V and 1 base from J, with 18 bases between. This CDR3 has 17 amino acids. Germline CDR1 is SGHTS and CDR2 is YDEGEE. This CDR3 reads CASSPGEMKGSYNEQFF. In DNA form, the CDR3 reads TGTGCCAGCAGCCCGGGGGAGATGAAGGGGTCCTACAATGAGCAGTTCTTC.

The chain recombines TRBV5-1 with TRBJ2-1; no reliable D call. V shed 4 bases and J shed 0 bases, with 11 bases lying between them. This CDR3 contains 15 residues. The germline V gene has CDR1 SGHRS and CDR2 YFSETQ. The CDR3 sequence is CASSAGSASYNEQFF. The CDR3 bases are TGCGCCAGCAGCGCTGGAAGCGCCTCCTACAATGAGCAGTTCTTC.

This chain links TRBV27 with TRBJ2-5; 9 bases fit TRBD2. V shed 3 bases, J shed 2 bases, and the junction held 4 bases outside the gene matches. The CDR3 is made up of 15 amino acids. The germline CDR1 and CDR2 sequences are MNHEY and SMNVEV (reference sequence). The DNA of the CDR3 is TGTGCCAGCAGTTTTATGACTAGCGGACAAGAGACCCAGTACTTC. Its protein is CASSFMTSGQETQYF.

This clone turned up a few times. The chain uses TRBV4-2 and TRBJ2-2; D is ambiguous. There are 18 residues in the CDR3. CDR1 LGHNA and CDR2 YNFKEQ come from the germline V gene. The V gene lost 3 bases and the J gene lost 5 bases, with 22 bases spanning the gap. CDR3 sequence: CASSQWMGTTSGTGELFF. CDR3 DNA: TGTGCCAGCAGCCAGTGGATGGGTACAACATCCGGGACCGGGGAGCTGTTTTTT.

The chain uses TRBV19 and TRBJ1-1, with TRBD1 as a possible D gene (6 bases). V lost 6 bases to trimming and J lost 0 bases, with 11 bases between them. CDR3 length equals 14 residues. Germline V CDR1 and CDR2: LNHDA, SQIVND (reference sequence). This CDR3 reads CASSSDSLNTEAFF. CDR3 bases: TGTGCCAGTAGCTCGGACAGCCTGAACACTGAAGCTTTCTTT.

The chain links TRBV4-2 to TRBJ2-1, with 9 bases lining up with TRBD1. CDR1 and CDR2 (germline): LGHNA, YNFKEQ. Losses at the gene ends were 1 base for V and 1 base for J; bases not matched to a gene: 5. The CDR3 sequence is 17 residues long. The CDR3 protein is CASSQVGTGPSYNEQFF. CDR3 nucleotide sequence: TGTGCCAGCAGCCAAGTCGGGACAGGGCCGTCCTACAATGAGCAGTTCTTC.

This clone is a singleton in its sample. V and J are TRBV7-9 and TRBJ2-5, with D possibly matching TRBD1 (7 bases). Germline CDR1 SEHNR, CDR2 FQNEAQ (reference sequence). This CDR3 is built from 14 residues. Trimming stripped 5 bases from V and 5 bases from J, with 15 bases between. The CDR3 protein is CASSPTTGRETQYF. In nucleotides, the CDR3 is TGTGCCAGCAGCCCCACGACAGGGAGGGAGACCCAGTACTTC.

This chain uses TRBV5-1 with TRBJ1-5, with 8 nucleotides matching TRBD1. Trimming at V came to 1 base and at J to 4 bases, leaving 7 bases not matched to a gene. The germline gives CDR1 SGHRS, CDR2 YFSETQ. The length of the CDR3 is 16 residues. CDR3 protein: CASSLWPDRENQPQHF. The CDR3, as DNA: TGCGCCAGCAGCTTGTGGCCGGACAGGGAGAATCAGCCCCAGCATTTT.